The 27 T cell receptor beta chains in this list originate from one sample, sequenced in a study of neurological immune-mediated disorders. TCRdb analysed the 5' RACE reads with MiXCR anew, one entry per CDR3 protein. This sample has tens of thousands of distinct CDR3 sequences; under 4.5% occur once, and the top ten carry under 3.5%. Sequenced sample: PBMCs. All receptors derive from a woman between 50 and 59 years old with multiple sclerosis.

This clonotype was observed at least ten times. The chain joins TRBV5-1 to TRBJ2-5; D may be TRBD1 (6 bases). CDR1 is SGHRS, CDR2 YFSETQ, per germline. Trimming cost V 3 bases and J 5 bases, with 17 bases left between them. The CDR3 has 15 amino acids. The CDR3 spells CASSSGPGQLETQYF. For the CDR3, the DNA is TGCGCCAGCAGCTCGGGCCCAGGACAGCTGGAGACCCAGTACTTC.

This clonotype was picked up many times. In DNA, the CDR3 is TGCAGTGCTAGGGGGGTTCAGTACAATGAGCAGTTCTTC. Translating it yields CSARGVQYNEQFF. The gene calls are TRBV20-1 and TRBJ2-1; perhaps D is TRBD1 or TRBD2 (5 bases each). Looked up from germline, CDR1 is DFQATT and CDR2 is SNEGSKA (reference sequence). With 3 bases removed from V and 4 bases from J, the gap between germline ends came to 10 bases. CDR3 size: 13 residues.

This clonotype showed up many times. The V and J genes are TRBV15 and TRBJ2-3; TRBD1 is a possible D gene (5 bases). V lost 0 bases and J 0 bases, leaving 16 bases between the germline ends. Germline lookup yields CDR1 LNHNV and CDR2 YYDKDF (reference sequence). The CDR3 totals 18 residues. The CDR3 loop reads CATSRDLFLTASTDTQYF. The CDR3 coding sequence is TGTGCCACCAGCAGAGATCTCTTTCTGACAGCGAGCACAGATACGCAGTATTTT.

This clonotype was seen many times. This chain links TRBV12-3 or TRBV12-4 with TRBJ2-7; 8 nucleotides match TRBD1. The CDR3 has 15 amino acids. V shed 3 bases, J shed 2 bases, and the junction held 6 bases outside the gene matches. CDR3 in DNA: TGTGCCAGCAGTTTGGTGGCAGGGGGCCCCTACGAGCAGTACTTC. Translating gives CASSLVAGGPYEQYF.

This clonotype was recorded at least ten times. The genes are TRBV5-5 and TRBJ2-5; the D is unclear. The germline V gene has CDR1 SGHKS and CDR2 YYEKEE (reference sequence). The CDR3 loop spans 14 amino acids. V shed 0 bases and J shed 1 base, with 7 bases lying between them. In nucleotides, the CDR3 is TGTGCCAGCAGCTTGGTCCACTCCCAAGAGACCCAGTACTTC. Translating it yields CASSLVHSQETQYF.

This clonotype was found many times. V gene TRBV4-3 combines with J gene TRBJ1-3; D possibly corresponds to TRBD1 (5 bases). The germline gives CDR1 LGHNA, CDR2 YSLEER. CDR3 length: 15 residues. Trimming took off 2 bases at V and 2 bases at J, with 10 bases between the two ends. This CDR3 reads CASSQWTTAGNTIYF. The CDR3 DNA reads as TGCGCCAGCAGCCAATGGACAACTGCTGGAAACACCATATATTTT.

This clonotype was detected ten times or more. The chain combines TRBV10-3 with TRBJ2-7, with TRBD2 identical over 8 bases. The CDR3 is 12 residues long. The V gene's germline CDR1 is ENHRY and CDR2 SYGVKD. With 10 bases clipped from V and 3 bases from J, the junction kept 5 bases outside the gene matches. The CDR3 coding sequence is TGTGCCACCTCGCGGGAGGACTACGAGCAGTACTTC. This codes for CATSREDYEQYF.

This sequence joins TRBV6-5 and TRBJ2-5; perhaps TRBD2 as D (6 bases). Per germline, CDR1 MNHEY and CDR2 SVGAGI. V lost 0 bases, J lost 5 bases, and 13 bases lay in between. The CDR3 extends over 15 amino acids. The chain's CDR3 is CASSYSEGLRETQYF. CDR3 bases: TGTGCCAGCAGTTACTCAGAGGGACTCAGGGAGACCCAGTACTTC.

This clonotype has at least ten counts. V gene TRBV20-1 combines with J gene TRBJ2-1; D might be TRBD1 (5 bases). V lost 3 bases to trimming and J lost 4 bases, with 13 bases between them. CDR3 size: 14 residues. The germline CDR1 and CDR2 sequences are DFQATT and SNEGSKA (reference sequence). For the CDR3, the DNA is TGCAGTGCTAGTCCTCCAGGGCGGTACAATGAGCAGTTCTTC. It translates to CSASPPGRYNEQFF.

This clonotype was seen ten or more times. J is TRBJ1-2 and V is TRBV12-3 or TRBV12-4; D ambiguous. CDR3 size: 12 residues. Trimming cost V 6 bases and J 2 bases, with 7 bases left between them. The DNA of the CDR3 is TGTGCCAGCAGCCGGGGAAACTATGGCTACACCTTC. Translation gives CASSRGNYGYTF.

This clonotype was counted ten times or more. V gene TRBV5-5 combines with J gene TRBJ1-4; maybe TRBD1 (5 bases). The CDR3 contains 15 residues. Germline CDR1 is SGHKS and CDR2 is YYEKEE (reference sequence). Trimming removed 4 bases at V and 3 bases at J, with 13 bases between. For the CDR3, the DNA is TGTGCCAGCAGCCATCAGGGTCTGTCTAATGAAAAACTGTTTTTT. It codes for CASSHQGLSNEKLFF. Complete variable domain (other parts from reference TRBV5-5 and TRBJ1-4): DAGVTQSPTHLIKTRGQQVTLRCSPISGHKSVSWYQQVLGQGPQFIFQYYEKEERGRGNFPDRFSARQFPNYSSELNVNALLLGDSALYLCASSHQGLSNEKLFFGSGTQLSVL.

This clonotype showed up many times. The chain combines TRBV25-1 with TRBJ2-5; no firm D call. The germline V gene encodes CDR1 MGHDK and CDR2 SYGVNS. This CDR3 is 13 amino acids long. V was clipped by 10 bases and J by 1 base, with 13 bases between them. CDR3 nucleotides: TGTGCCACCTTCACAGTGATCCAAGAGACCCAGTACTTC. Its translation: CATFTVIQETQYF.

Many counts were recorded for this clonotype. This chain uses TRBV6-2 or TRBV6-3 with TRBJ2-3; maybe TRBD1 (5 bases). The CDR3 runs 12 residues. V lost 7 bases to trimming and J lost 7 bases, with 12 bases between them. Germline values: CDR1 MNHEY, CDR2 SVGEGT. The CDR3 spells CASNSQEYTQYF. CDR3 DNA: TGTGCCAGCAATTCACAGGAATATACGCAGTATTTT.

This clonotype was found many times. The chain links TRBV11-2 to TRBJ2-2, with TRBD2 matching over 13 bases. V trimming: 2 bases; J trimming: 6 bases; junction bases outside the gene matches: 3. The germline gives CDR1 SGHAT, CDR2 FQNNGV. The CDR3 consists of 16 residues. CDR3 region: CASSLYGLAGAGELFF. In DNA, the CDR3 is TGTGCCAGCAGCTTATACGGACTAGCGGGGGCCGGGGAGCTGTTTTTT.

This clonotype occurred many times. The chain uses TRBV12-3 or TRBV12-4 and TRBJ2-3; TRBD2 agrees at 10 bases. J gave up 1 base and V 5 bases, and 12 bases lay outside the gene matches. CDR3 length: 18 residues. In nucleotides, the CDR3 is TGTGCCAGCAGTCAACGACTAGCAGCGGGGGGGCGCACAGATACGCAGTATTTT. Translation: CASSQRLAAGGRTDTQYF.

This clonotype was recorded at least ten times. The V and J genes are TRBV9 and TRBJ1-2; 7 bases map to TRBD1. V lost 4 bases, J lost 2 bases, and 5 bases stayed unmatched. CDR3 size: 14 residues. Germline loops: CDR1 SGDLS, CDR2 YYNGEE. The CDR3 loop is CASSPSGGNYGYTF. In nucleotides, the CDR3 is TGTGCCAGCAGCCCTTCAGGGGGAAACTATGGCTACACCTTC.

The sample holds many counts of this clonotype. The chain combines TRBV7-2 with TRBJ2-1; no definite D call. From germline, CDR1 is SGHTA and CDR2 FQGNSA. V lost 1 base and J 3 bases, leaving 4 bases between the germline ends. The CDR3 loop spans 13 amino acids. DNA for the CDR3: TGTGCCAGCAGCTTAGAGGACTACAATGAGCAGTTCTTC. The encoded protein is CASSLEDYNEQFF.

This clonotype was detected many times. The V call is TRBV7-9, the J call TRBJ1-2; maybe TRBD1 (5 bases). Trimming left V 5 bases short and J 4 bases short, with 17 bases between. Germline lookup yields CDR1 SEHNR and CDR2 FQNEAQ (reference sequence). The CDR3 contains 15 residues. The CDR3 reads CASSSEQTGFYGYTF. In DNA, the CDR3 is TGTGCCAGCAGCAGCGAACAAACAGGTTTCTATGGCTACACCTTC.

This clonotype came up many times. J is TRBJ2-1 and V is TRBV6-2 or TRBV6-3; D is perhaps TRBD2 (7 bases). Germline V gene sequence: CDR1 MNHEY, CDR2 SVGEGT. V lost 2 bases and J 7 bases, leaving 21 bases between the germline ends. This CDR3 is built from 17 residues. The DNA for the CDR3 is TGTGCCAGCAGTTACCCACCTGGGAGGGGGGGCGGGAATGAGCAGTTCTTC. Amino acids: CASSYPPGRGGGNEQFF.

This clonotype has ten or more counts. This chain links TRBV7-2 with TRBJ2-2; D may be TRBD1 (5 bases). Trimming took 0 bases from V and 0 from J, leaving 17 bases between them. Germline loops: CDR1 SGHTA, CDR2 FQGNSA. The CDR3 contains 19 residues. The DNA for the CDR3 is TGTGCCAGCAGCTTAGCGGATAGGGGCCGCCCCACGAACACCGGGGAGCTGTTTTTT. Translated: CASSLADRGRPTNTGELFF.

This clonotype was recorded many times. V and J are TRBV5-1 and TRBJ2-6; D remains unclear. Per germline, CDR1 SGHRS and CDR2 YFSETQ. The V end lost 0 bases, the J end lost 0 bases, and 7 bases lay between the germline ends. This CDR3 spans 16 amino acids. CDR3 loop: CASSLDANSGANVLTF. The CDR3 DNA is TGCGCCAGCAGCTTGGACGCTAACTCTGGGGCCAACGTCCTGACTTTC.

This clonotype has ten or more counts. The chain uses TRBV7-2 and TRBJ1-3; D is ambiguous. Germline V lookup: CDR1 SGHTA, CDR2 FQGNSA. CDR3 length: 16 residues. V dropped 2 bases and J dropped 0 bases, with 11 bases sitting between them. The CDR3 bases are TGTGCCAGCAGCTTAAAAGGGCTACCCTCTGGAAACACCATATATTTT. Amino acid sequence: CASSLKGLPSGNTIYF.

The rearrangement joins TRBV5-1 to TRBJ2-7, with 10 bases aligning to TRBD1. CDR3 length: 16 residues. Germline CDR1 is SGHRS and CDR2 is YFSETQ. V was clipped by 5 bases and J by 2 bases; unmatched bases: 10. The CDR3 reads CASRIPTGQGTYEQYF. As DNA, the CDR3 is TGCGCCAGCAGAATACCCACGGGACAGGGGACCTACGAGCAGTACTTC.

This clonotype has at least ten counts. The chain joins TRBV7-2 to TRBJ1-1; perhaps TRBD1 as D (6 bases). Germline lookup yields CDR1 SGHTA and CDR2 FQGNSA. The CDR3 runs to 14 residues. V lost 6 bases to trimming and J lost 0 bases, with 11 bases between them. The CDR3 DNA is TGTGCCAGCAGACCAACAGGGCTGAACACTGAAGCTTTCTTT. It encodes CASRPTGLNTEAFF.

A remark on this clonotype: Possible read error: a much larger clone is one base away. J is TRBJ2-3 and V is TRBV20-1; D is ambiguous. Germline values: CDR1 DFQATT, CDR2 SNEGSKA (reference sequence). V was shortened by 6 bases and J by 6 bases, with 16 bases between the two germline ends. There are 13 residues in the CDR3. CDR3 residues: CSALGGESDTQYF. The CDR3 DNA reads TGCAGTGCGTTGGGCGGAGAGTCCGATACGCAGTATTTT.

This clonotype was observed at least ten times. In DNA, the CDR3 is TGTGCCAGCAGGTTGGCCACCGGGGAGCTGTTTTTT. It is translated as CASRLATGELFF. The J gene is TRBJ2-2, the V gene TRBV12-3 or TRBV12-4; D gene ambiguous. V dropped 6 bases and J dropped 4 bases, with 6 bases sitting between them. The CDR3 length is 12 residues.

This clonotype was seen repeatedly, ten times or more. The CDR3 coding sequence is TGTGCCAGCAGCATAGCGGGGGGAACAGATACGCAGTATTTT. Its translation: CASSIAGGTDTQYF. The chain is built from TRBV11-2 and TRBJ2-3; 10 bases fit TRBD2. The V and J ends lost 5 bases and 3 bases, in that order; junction bases with no gene match: 2. The CDR3 extends over 14 amino acids. Germline V lookup: CDR1 SGHAT, CDR2 FQNNGV.